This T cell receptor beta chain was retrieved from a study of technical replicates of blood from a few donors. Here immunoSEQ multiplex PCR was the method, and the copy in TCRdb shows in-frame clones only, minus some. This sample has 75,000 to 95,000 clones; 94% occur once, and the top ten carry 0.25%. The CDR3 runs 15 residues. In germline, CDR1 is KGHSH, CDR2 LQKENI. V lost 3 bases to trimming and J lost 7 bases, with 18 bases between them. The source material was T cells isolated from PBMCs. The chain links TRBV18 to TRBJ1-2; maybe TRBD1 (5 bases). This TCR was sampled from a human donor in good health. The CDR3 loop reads CASSPPGSTRVGYTF. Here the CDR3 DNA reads TGTGCCAGCTCACCCCCAGGGTCAACAAGGGTTGGCTACACCTTC.